Listed below are T cell receptor beta chains from one sample, sequenced in a study of control samples from healthy donors and cancer patients. The repertoire was sequenced with immunoSEQ multiplex PCR; TCRdb's copy has only in-frame clones and lacks some. This listing includes roughly 190,000 clones. The sequenced material came from blood. Receptors originate from a woman in her 30s in good health. Both conserved end residues are part of each CDR3. Fields, in order: J gene, V gene, D gene, CDR3 DNA, CDR3 protein. A D gene is named only where the DNA matches it firmly.

TRBJ2-7,TRBV19,-,TGTGCCAGTAGTATTGTGTCAGACTACGAGCAGTACTTC,CASSIVSDYEQYF
TRBJ1-4,TRBV5-8,TRBD1,TGTGCCAGCAGCTTATCCGGGACAGGGGTTGAAAAACTGTTTTTT,CASSLSGTGVEKLFF
TRBJ2-7,TRBV27,-,TGTGCCAGCGGGACGCCCCTCTACGAGCAGTACTTC,CASGTPLYEQYF
TRBJ1-3,TRBV7-9,-,TGTGCCAGCAGCCTCGGAAACACCATATATTTT,CASSLGNTIYF
TRBJ2-4,TRBV3-1/TRBV3-2,TRBD2,TGTGCCAGCAGCCTAGCGGGGGGGCAAAACATTCAGTACTTC,CASSLAGGQNIQYF
TRBJ2-4,TRBV27,-,TGTGCCAGCAGTCCACGAATGGACCCCCTGGCCAAAAACATTCAGTACTTC,CASSPRMDPLAKNIQYF
TRBJ1-2,TRBV5-1,TRBD1,TGCGCCAGCAGCTTGGCTGGACAGGAGAGGTATGGCTACACCTTC,CASSLAGQERYGYTF
TRBJ2-4,TRBV19,-,TGTGCCAGTTCTCGGGGCGTGATATTAATTGAGGCCAAAAACATTCAGTACTTC,CASSRGVILIEAKNIQYF
TRBJ2-7,TRBV7-9,-,TGTGCCAGCAGCCGCGGACAGAACTACGAGCAGTACTTC,CASSRGQNYEQYF
TRBJ2-5,TRBV6-5,-,TGTGCCAGCGCGGGTGGCAAAGAGACCCAGTACTTC,CASAGGKETQYF
TRBJ1-4,TRBV6-1,-,TGTGCCAGCAGTGAAGCCAGGAAGGCAACTAATGAAAAACTGTTTTTT,CASSEARKATNEKLFF
TRBJ2-5,TRBV5-1,-,TGCGCCAGCAGCTTGGGAGGGGAGGAGACCCAGTACTTC,CASSLGGEETQYF
TRBJ1-4,TRBV9,-,TGTGCCAGCAGTGCAACAGGTTATAATGAAAAACTGTTTTTT,CASSATGYNEKLFF
TRBJ2-2,TRBV6-5,TRBD2,TGTGCCAGCAGTTACGGCGGGGGACGAGGCACCGGGGAGCTGTTTTTT,CASSYGGGRGTGELFF
TRBJ2-5,TRBV29-1,-,TGCAGCGTTGCAACGGGGGGCCTCGTCGGGGCCCAGTACTTC,CSVATGGLVGAQYF
TRBJ2-7,TRBV5-1,-,TGCGCCAGCAGCTTGGGTTCCCTCGGTTTCGACGAGCAGTACTTC,CASSLGSLGFDEQYF
TRBJ1-5,TRBV2,-,TGTGCCAGCAGTGATGTCAGCAATCAGCCCCAGCATTTT,CASSDVSNQPQHF
TRBJ2-5,TRBV7-7,-,TGTGCTAGCAGCGTTAACCGTGGCAGCCAAGAGACCCAGTACTTC,CASSVNRGSQETQYF
TRBJ2-1,TRBV19,-,TGTGCCAGTAGCGGTGCACTAGCTACGTCCCACAATGAGCAGTTCTTC,CASSGALATSHNEQFF
TRBJ1-4,TRBV15,TRBD1,TGTGCCACCAGCGGACTTTACAGGGGGCGAAATGAAAAACTGTTTTTT,CATSGLYRGRNEKLFF
TRBJ1-2,TRBV10-3,-,TGTGCCATCAGTGTCCGGACAGATCATGGCTACACCTTC,CAISVRTDHGYTF
TRBJ1-2,TRBV6-5,TRBD1,TGTGCCAGCAGTTACTCCACAGGGGACGTTAGATTAGGCTACACCTTC,CASSYSTGDVRLGYTF
TRBJ2-1,TRBV25-1,TRBD2,TGTGCCAGCAGCCGAGGCAGCGGGGGGGAGTACAATGAGCAGTTCTTC,CASSRGSGGEYNEQFF
TRBJ1-2,TRBV11-1,TRBD1,TGTGCCAGCAGCTTAGATGGGACAGCCTATGGCTACACCTTC,CASSLDGTAYGYTF
TRBJ2-1,TRBV9,TRBD2,TGTGCCAGCAGCGTAGCTCCCGGGACTACCTACAATGAGCAGTTCTTC,CASSVAPGTTYNEQFF
TRBJ1-2,TRBV18,-,TGTGCCAGCTCACCCTCGGGGGGAGGGTTGAGCGGAGGCGGCTACACCTTC,CASSPSGGGLSGGGYTF
TRBJ1-1,TRBV5-4,-,TGTGCCAGCAGCCCAAGGAGGGGCGGGAACACTGAAGCTTTCTTT,CASSPRRGGNTEAFF
TRBJ1-1,TRBV28,-,TGTGCCAGCAAGCAGGTGGGTACTGAAGCTTTCTTT,CASKQVGTEAFF
TRBJ1-5,TRBV27,-,TGTGCCAGCAGTTTAGTAGGGGCCCGCAATCAGCCCCAGCATTTT,CASSLVGARNQPQHF
TRBJ1-1,TRBV28,TRBD1,TGTGCCAGCAGTCCCCGGGGACAGATCGAAGCTTTCTTT,CASSPRGQIEAFF
TRBJ1-5,TRBV28,-,TGTGCCAGCAGTTTTTTAGGGTCAGGGTTTCAGCCCCAGCATTTT,CASSFLGSGFQPQHF
TRBJ2-1,TRBV3-1/TRBV3-2,TRBD2,TGTGCCAGCAGCCAGACACTAGCGGGGGGCAAATACAATGAGCAGTTCTTC,CASSQTLAGGKYNEQFF
TRBJ1-6,TRBV18,TRBD1,TGTGCCAGCTCCCAGGGACAGCCTGGAGATTCACCCCTCCACTTT,CASSQGQPGDSPLHF
TRBJ1-2,TRBV14,-,TGTGCCAGCAGCCAATACACTCCGACAGGATATAACTATGGCTACACCTTC,CASSQYTPTGYNYGYTF
TRBJ1-1,TRBV19,-,TGTGCCAGTAGTATATCCCCCCTGAACACTGAAGCTTTCTTT,CASSISPLNTEAFF
TRBJ2-2,TRBV6-2/TRBV6-3,-,TGTGCCAGCAGTTACGTTCGGGGGACCGGGGAGCTGTTTTTT,CASSYVRGTGELFF
TRBJ1-6,TRBV4-2,TRBD1,TGTGCCAGCAGCCCTCGCCAACAGGGGGGTTCACCCCTCCACTTT,CASSPRQQGGSPLHF
TRBJ2-5,TRBV11-2,-,TGTGCCAGCAGCTTAGAAGGGTTTGGCCAAGAGACCCAGTACTTC,CASSLEGFGQETQYF
TRBJ1-5,TRBV9,-,TGTGCCAGCAGCGTAGAGGGATTACGCAATCAGCCCCAGCATTTT,CASSVEGLRNQPQHF
TRBJ1-6,TRBV10-3,-,TGTGCCATCAGGGAGGTCATGAATTCACCCCTCCACTTT,CAIREVMNSPLHF
TRBJ1-4,TRBV7-9,-,TGTGCCAGCAGCACGTCGCTAGGGGCGGAAAAACTGTTTTTT,CASSTSLGAEKLFF
TRBJ1-5,TRBV10-2,TRBD1,TGCGCCAGCAACCCTCAGGGGGCCGGTCAGCCCCAGCATTTT,CASNPQGAGQPQHF
TRBJ2-3,TRBV5-1,-,TGCGCCAGCAGCTTGGATGGGTCTAGCACAGATACGCAGTATTTT,CASSLDGSSTDTQYF
TRBJ2-5,TRBV28,-,TGTGCCAGCAGTACCCAGATGACCCAGTACTTC,CASSTQMTQYF
TRBJ2-3,TRBV18,TRBD2,TGTGCCAGCTCACCGGGAGCTAGCGGGGGGACACCCGAACCCACAGATACGCAGTATTTT,CASSPGASGGTPEPTDTQYF
TRBJ2-5,TRBV9,-,TGTGCCAGCAGCCACCCGAGGGGCCAGTACCAAGAGACCCAGTACTTC,CASSHPRGQYQETQYF
TRBJ2-5,TRBV6-2/TRBV6-3,TRBD2,TGTGCCAGCAGTTACCCCGGGACTAGCGGGGTCCAAGAGACCCAGTACTTC,CASSYPGTSGVQETQYF
TRBJ1-1,TRBV4-2,-,TGTGCCAGCAGCCCCTCGTGGGGGACACCTATGAACACTGAAGCTTTCTTT,CASSPSWGTPMNTEAFF
TRBJ1-5,TRBV18,-,TGTGCCAGCTCACCGGACAGTGCGAGGGATCAGCCCCAGCATTTT,CASSPDSARDQPQHF
TRBJ1-4,TRBV6-5,TRBD1,TGTGCCAGCAGTTCCCACACCCACGGGACAGAGGAAAAACTGTTTTTT,CASSSHTHGTEEKLFF
TRBJ2-6,TRBV19,-,TGTGCCAGTAGTATCTGGACGGGGTCGGGGGCCAACGTCCTGACTTTC,CASSIWTGSGANVLTF
TRBJ1-1,TRBV28,TRBD1,TGTGCCAGCAGCCCCCCCGACAGGGAGGGGACTGAAGCTTTCTTT,CASSPPDREGTEAFF